Listed below are T cell receptor beta chains from one sample, sequenced in a study of blood T cell repertoires in COVID-19. The repertoire was sequenced with immunoSEQ multiplex PCR; TCRdb's copy has only in-frame clones and lacks some. The sample carries 250,000 or so clones, more than 85% recorded once. Sequenced: peripheral blood. The receptors derive from a woman aged 60 to 75 with COVID-19, enrolled during active disease. Each CDR3 is given with its conserved first and last residue. A D gene is named only where the DNA matches it firmly. Expanded clones get a size class; other rows say once, few or many, or leave the size out.

TRBV28	.	TRBD1	15	TRBJ1-1	CASSQGGVDGTEAFF	TGTGCCAGCAGCCAGGGGGGAGTGGATGGCACTGAAGCTTTCTTT
TRBV5-5	once	TRBD1	14	TRBJ2-5	CASSFRGRRETQYF	TGTGCCAGCAGCTTCAGGGGGCGAAGGGAGACCCAGTACTTC
TRBV4-1	once	TRBD1	17	TRBJ1-2	CASSQDHVGQGGYGYTF	TGCGCCAGCAGCCAAGATCATGTGGGACAGGGCGGCTATGGCTACACCTTC
TRBV27	.	TRBD1	14	TRBJ2-3	CASSFLDRVDTQYF	TGTGCCAGCAGTTTCCTGGACAGGGTGGATACGCAGTATTTT
TRBV6-5	.	TRBD1	15	TRBJ2-1	CASSYRDRRYNEQFF	TGTGCCAGCAGTTACCGGGACAGGAGATACAATGAGCAGTTCTTC
TRBV24-1	.	.	16	TRBJ1-4	CATSDARQAGSEKLFF	TGTGCCACCAGTGACGCTAGACAGGCCGGTAGTGAAAAACTGTTTTTT
TRBV5-6	.	.	15	TRBJ2-1	CASGLVGSSYNEQFF	TGTGCCAGCGGTTTGGTCGGGAGTTCCTACAATGAGCAGTTCTTC
TRBV5-6	.	.	14	TRBJ2-5	CASSLGTLGETQYF	TGTGCCAGCAGCTTAGGGACTTTGGGCGAGACCCAGTACTTC
TRBV6-2/TRBV6-3	.	TRBD1	14	TRBJ2-3	CASSRGQPSDTQYF	TGTGCCAGCAGCCGGGGACAGCCTAGCGATACGCAGTATTTT
TRBV4-1	once	.	14	TRBJ2-2	CASSRGSDTGELFF	TGCGCCAGCAGCCGAGGAAGCGACACCGGGGAGCTGTTTTTT
TRBV4-1	.	.	16	TRBJ2-1	CASSQASHPRGNEQFF	TGCGCCAGCAGCCAAGCTTCCCACCCGAGAGGAAATGAGCAGTTCTTC
TRBV30	.	.	13	TRBJ1-5	CAWSATGDQPQHF	TGTGCCTGGAGTGCCACAGGTGATCAGCCCCAGCATTTT
TRBV6-5	.	.	12	TRBJ2-5	CASRDIRETQYF	TGTGCCAGCAGGGACATCCGAGAGACCCAGTACTTC
TRBV6-5	.	.	14	TRBJ2-7	CASSSRLIAYEQYF	TGTGCCAGCAGCTCCAGGCTCATAGCCTACGAGCAGTACTTC
TRBV7-3	few	.	13	TRBJ1-6	CASSFGWNSPLHF	TGTGCCAGCAGCTTTGGCTGGAATTCACCCCTCCACTTT
TRBV6-2/TRBV6-3	.	.	12	TRBJ2-2	CASSSPGGELFF	TGTGCCAGCAGTTCTCCAGGCGGGGAGCTGTTTTTT
TRBV5-1	.	.	13	TRBJ2-2	CASSPGAGGELFF	TGCGCCAGCAGCCCTGGGGCTGGGGGGGAGCTGTTTTTT
TRBV5-4	once	.	15	TRBJ2-7	CASSPPGDLSYEQYF	TGTGCCAGCAGCCCCCCGGGGGACCTTTCCTACGAGCAGTACTTC
TRBV5-1	.	.	13	TRBJ1-1	CASSLAGGSEAFF	TGCGCCAGCAGCTTGGCGGGGGGGAGTGAAGCTTTCTTT
TRBV7-9	.	TRBD2	16	TRBJ2-7	CASKPGLAGEVYEQYF	TGTGCCAGCAAACCGGGACTAGCGGGAGAGGTATACGAGCAGTACTTC
TRBV30	once	.	14	TRBJ2-7	CAWRPGRSSYEQYF	TGTGCCTGGAGACCCGGGAGATCCTCCTACGAGCAGTACTTC
TRBV7-2	once	TRBD1	14	TRBJ1-2	CASSRDRANYGYTF	TGTGCCAGCAGCAGGGACAGGGCCAACTATGGCTACACCTTC
TRBV28	.	.	14	TRBJ2-1	CASGGAPRQGEQFF	TGTGCCAGCGGAGGGGCCCCAAGGCAGGGTGAGCAGTTCTTC
TRBV16	.	.	13	TRBJ2-7	CASSPRASYEQYF	TGTGCCAGCAGCCCCCGAGCCTCCTACGAGCAGTACTTC
TRBV15	.	TRBD1	14	TRBJ2-6	CATSSRQGVNVLTF	TGTGCCACCAGCAGTCGACAGGGTGTCAACGTCCTGACTTTC
TRBV5-1	.	TRBD1	17	TRBJ1-3	CASSLGGTGSGGNTIYF	TGCGCCAGCAGCTTAGGTGGGACAGGGAGTGGCGGAAACACCATATATTTT
TRBV12-3/TRBV12-4	.	.	12	TRBJ2-1	CASGSSYNEQFF	TGTGCCAGCGGGAGCTCCTACAATGAGCAGTTCTTC
TRBV29-1	.	TRBD1	14	TRBJ1-2	CSVALRDRAYGYTF	TGCAGCGTTGCGCTCCGGGACAGGGCCTATGGCTACACCTTC
TRBV9	.	.	15	TRBJ2-1	CASSVGSVTYNEQFF	TGTGCCAGCAGCGTAGGGAGCGTAACCTACAATGAGCAGTTCTTC
TRBV30	.	TRBD1	15	TRBJ1-6	CAWSVRQGRDSPLHF	TGTGCCTGGAGTGTACGACAGGGACGGGATTCACCCCTCCACTTT
TRBV6-5	.	TRBD1	15	TRBJ1-2	CASRHDRAAGYGYTF	TGTGCCAGCAGACACGACAGGGCGGCGGGCTATGGCTACACCTTC
TRBV21-1	once	.	17	TRBJ2-5	CASLNAFSGQAQETQYF	TGTGCCAGCTTAAATGCCTTTTCTGGACAAGCCCAAGAGACCCAGTACTTC
TRBV3-1/TRBV3-2	.	TRBD2	15	TRBJ2-1	CASGAGGRRHNEQFF	TGTGCCAGCGGGGCGGGAGGGCGGCGGCACAATGAGCAGTTCTTC
TRBV5-1	.	.	15	TRBJ2-2	CASSLEIVEAGELFF	TGCGCCAGCAGCTTGGAGATAGTAGAGGCCGGGGAGCTGTTTTTT
TRBV24-1	.	TRBD2	15	TRBJ2-1	CATSYGTREADEQFF	TGTGCCACCAGTTACGGGACTCGGGAGGCCGATGAGCAGTTCTTC
TRBV7-8	.	.	18	TRBJ1-4	CASSRVTRRQVVSEKLFF	TGTGCCAGCAGCAGAGTTACCCGAAGACAGGTTGTAAGTGAAAAACTGTTTTTT
TRBV23-1	.	TRBD2	15	TRBJ2-1	CASSTLAGGGGEQFF	TGCGCCAGCAGTACCCTAGCGGGGGGGGGAGGTGAGCAGTTCTTC
TRBV15	.	.	22	TRBJ1-2	CATSSRGQPDFLGRRTYYGYTF	TGTGCCACCAGCAGTCGAGGACAACCCGATTTCTTAGGACGAAGAACCTACTATGGCTACACCTTC
TRBV14	.	.	15	TRBJ1-4	CASSATGWRNEKLFF	TGTGCCAGCAGCGCGACAGGTTGGAGAAATGAAAAACTGTTTTTT
TRBV18	.	TRBD1	13	TRBJ2-7	CTSSQDRAVEQYF	TGTACCAGCTCACAAGACAGGGCCGTCGAGCAGTACTTC
TRBV28	.	TRBD1	15	TRBJ2-7	CASERGRGLTHEQYF	TGTGCCAGCGAGAGGGGCAGGGGGCTTACCCACGAGCAGTACTTC
TRBV19	.	TRBD2	15	TRBJ2-1	CASSILTSPPHEQFF	TGTGCCAGTAGTATCTTGACTAGCCCCCCCCATGAGCAGTTCTTC
TRBV4-1	.	.	14	TRBJ1-6	CASSQGQYNSPLHF	TGCGCCAGCAGCCAAGGACAGTATAATTCACCCCTCCACTTT
TRBV29-1	once	.	13	TRBJ1-4	CSVQRDLNEKLFF	TGCAGCGTTCAGCGAGACCTGAATGAAAAACTGTTTTTT
TRBV5-4	.	TRBD1	15	TRBJ1-2	CASSLFDRAKYGYTF	TGTGCCAGCAGCTTGTTCGACAGGGCTAAGTATGGCTACACCTTC